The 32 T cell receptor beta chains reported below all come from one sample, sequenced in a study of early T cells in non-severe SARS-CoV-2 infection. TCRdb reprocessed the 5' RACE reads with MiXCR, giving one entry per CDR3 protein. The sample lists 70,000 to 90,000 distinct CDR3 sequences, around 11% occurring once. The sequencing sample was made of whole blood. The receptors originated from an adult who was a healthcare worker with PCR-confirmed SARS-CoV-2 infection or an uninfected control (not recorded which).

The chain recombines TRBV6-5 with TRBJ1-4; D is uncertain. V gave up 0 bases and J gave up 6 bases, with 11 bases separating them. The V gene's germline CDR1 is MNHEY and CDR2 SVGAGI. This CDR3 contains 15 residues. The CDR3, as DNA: TGTGCCAGCAGTTACTCGGGTGCAAGGGATGAAAAACTGTTTTTT. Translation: CASSYSGARDEKLFF.

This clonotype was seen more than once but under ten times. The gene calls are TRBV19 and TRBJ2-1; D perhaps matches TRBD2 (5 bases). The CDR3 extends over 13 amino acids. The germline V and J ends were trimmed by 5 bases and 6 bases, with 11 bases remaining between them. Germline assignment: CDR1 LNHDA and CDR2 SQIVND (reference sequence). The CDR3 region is CASSPLAGNEQFF. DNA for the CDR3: TGTGCCAGTAGTCCCCTGGCGGGCAATGAGCAGTTCTTC. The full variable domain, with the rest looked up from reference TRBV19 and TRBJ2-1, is DGGITQSPKYLFRKEGQNVTLSCEQNLNHDAMYWYRQDPGQGLRLIYYSQIVNDFQKGDIAEGYSVSREKKESFPLTVTSAQKNPTAFYLCASSPLAGNEQFFGPGTRLTVL.

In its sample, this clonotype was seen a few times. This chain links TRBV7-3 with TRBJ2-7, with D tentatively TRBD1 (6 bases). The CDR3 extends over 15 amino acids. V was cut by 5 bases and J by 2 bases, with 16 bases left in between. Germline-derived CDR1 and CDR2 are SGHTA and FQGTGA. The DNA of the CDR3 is TGTGCCAGCAGCCTAAGGCCAGGGGAAGCCTACGAGCAGTACTTC. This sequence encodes CASSLRPGEAYEQYF.

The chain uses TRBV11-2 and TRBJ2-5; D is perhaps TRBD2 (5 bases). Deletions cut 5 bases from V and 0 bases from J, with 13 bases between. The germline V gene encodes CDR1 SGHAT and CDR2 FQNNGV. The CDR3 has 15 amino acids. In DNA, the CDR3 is TGTGCCAGCAGCGCCCACGGGGTTTACCAAGAGACCCAGTACTTC. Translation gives CASSAHGVYQETQYF.

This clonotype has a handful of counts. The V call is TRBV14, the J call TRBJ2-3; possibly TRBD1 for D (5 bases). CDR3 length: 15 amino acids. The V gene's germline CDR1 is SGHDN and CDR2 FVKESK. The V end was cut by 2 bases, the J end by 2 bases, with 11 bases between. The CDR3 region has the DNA TGTGCCAGCAGCCAACAGGGTTTACCCACAGATACGCAGTATTTT. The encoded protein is CASSQQGLPTDTQYF.

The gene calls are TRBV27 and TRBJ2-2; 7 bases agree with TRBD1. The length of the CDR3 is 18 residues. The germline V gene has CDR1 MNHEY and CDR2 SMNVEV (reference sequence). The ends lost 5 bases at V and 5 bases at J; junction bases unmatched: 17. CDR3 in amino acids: CASSQETPGTEKTGELFF. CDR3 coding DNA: TGTGCCAGCAGTCAAGAAACACCCGGGACAGAGAAGACCGGGGAGCTGTTTTTT.

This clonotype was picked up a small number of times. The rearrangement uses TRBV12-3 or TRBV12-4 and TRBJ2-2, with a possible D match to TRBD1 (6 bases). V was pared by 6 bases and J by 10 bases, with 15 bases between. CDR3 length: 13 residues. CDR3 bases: TGTGCCAGCAGGACCCTGTGGGGGCCGGAGCTGTTTTTT. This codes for CASRTLWGPELFF.

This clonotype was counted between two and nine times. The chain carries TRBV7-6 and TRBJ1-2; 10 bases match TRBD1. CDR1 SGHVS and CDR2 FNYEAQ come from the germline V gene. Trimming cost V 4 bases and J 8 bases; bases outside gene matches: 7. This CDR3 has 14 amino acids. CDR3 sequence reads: CASSSGTGDDGYTF. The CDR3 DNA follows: TGTGCCAGCAGCTCTGGGACAGGGGATGACGGCTACACCTTC.

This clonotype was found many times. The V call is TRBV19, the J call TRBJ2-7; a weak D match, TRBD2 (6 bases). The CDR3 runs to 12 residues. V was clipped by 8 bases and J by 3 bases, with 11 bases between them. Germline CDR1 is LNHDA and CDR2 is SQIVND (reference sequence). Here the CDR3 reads CASGRTIYEQYF. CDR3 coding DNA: TGTGCCAGTGGCCGGACTATCTACGAGCAGTACTTC. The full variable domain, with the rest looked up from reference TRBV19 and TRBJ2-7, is DGGITQSPKYLFRKEGQNVTLSCEQNLNHDAMYWYRQDPGQGLRLIYYSQIVNDFQKGDIAEGYSVSREKKESFPLTVTSAQKNPTAFYLCASGRTIYEQYFGPGTRLTVT.

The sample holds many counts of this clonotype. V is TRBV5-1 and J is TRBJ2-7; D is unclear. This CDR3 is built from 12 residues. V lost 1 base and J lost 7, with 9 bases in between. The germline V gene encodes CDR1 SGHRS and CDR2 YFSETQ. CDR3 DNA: TGCGCCAGCAGCTTGCGGCCCCTGGAGCAGTACTTC. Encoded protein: CASSLRPLEQYF.

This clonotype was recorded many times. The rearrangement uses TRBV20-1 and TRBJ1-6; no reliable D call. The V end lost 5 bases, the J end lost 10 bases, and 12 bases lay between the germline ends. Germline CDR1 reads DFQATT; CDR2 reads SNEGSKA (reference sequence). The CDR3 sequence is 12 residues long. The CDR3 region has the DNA TGCAGTGCTGTTAGAGCGGGGTCACCCCTCCACTTT. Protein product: CSAVRAGSPLHF.

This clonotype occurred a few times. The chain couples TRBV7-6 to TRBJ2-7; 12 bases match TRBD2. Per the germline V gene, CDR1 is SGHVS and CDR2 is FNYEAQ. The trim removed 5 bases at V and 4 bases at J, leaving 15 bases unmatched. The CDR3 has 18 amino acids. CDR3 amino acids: CASSLSTSGGLGRYEQYF. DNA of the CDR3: TGTGCCAGCAGCCTTTCTACTAGCGGGGGGTTAGGTCGGTACGAGCAGTACTTC. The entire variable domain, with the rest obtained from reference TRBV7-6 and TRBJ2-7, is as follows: GAGVSQSPRYKVTKRGQDVALRCDPISGHVSLYWYRQALGQGPEFLTYFNYEAQQDKSGLPNDRFSAERPEGSISTLTIQRTEQRDSAMYRCASSLSTSGGLGRYEQYFGPGTRLTVT.

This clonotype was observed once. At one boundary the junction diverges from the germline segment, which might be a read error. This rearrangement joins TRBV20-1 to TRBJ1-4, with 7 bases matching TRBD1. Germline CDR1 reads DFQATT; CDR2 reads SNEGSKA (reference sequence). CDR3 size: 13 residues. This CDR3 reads CSARDTGEEKLIF. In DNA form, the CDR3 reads TGCAGTGCTAGAGACACAGGGGAGGAAAAACTGATTTTT.

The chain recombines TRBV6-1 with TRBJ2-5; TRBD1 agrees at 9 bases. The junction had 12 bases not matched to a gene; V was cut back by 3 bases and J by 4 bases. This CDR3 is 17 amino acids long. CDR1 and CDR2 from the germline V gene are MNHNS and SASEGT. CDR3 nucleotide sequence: TGTGCCAGCAGTGATTCTCCCGGGACAGGGATCGGAGAGACCCAGTACTTC. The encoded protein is CASSDSPGTGIGETQYF.

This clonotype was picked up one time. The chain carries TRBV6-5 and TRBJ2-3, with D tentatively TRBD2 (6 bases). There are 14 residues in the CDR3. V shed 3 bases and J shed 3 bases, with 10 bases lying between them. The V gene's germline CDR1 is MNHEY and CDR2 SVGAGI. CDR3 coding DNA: TGTGCCAGCAGTTATTTGGGGACTACAGATACGCAGTATTTT. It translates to CASSYLGTTDTQYF.

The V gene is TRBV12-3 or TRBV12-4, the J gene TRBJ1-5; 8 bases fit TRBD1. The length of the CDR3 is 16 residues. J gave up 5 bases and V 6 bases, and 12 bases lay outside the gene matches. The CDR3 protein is CASSRAGQVVHQPQHF. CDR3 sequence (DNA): TGTGCCAGCAGCAGGGCGGGACAGGTAGTACATCAGCCCCAGCATTTT.

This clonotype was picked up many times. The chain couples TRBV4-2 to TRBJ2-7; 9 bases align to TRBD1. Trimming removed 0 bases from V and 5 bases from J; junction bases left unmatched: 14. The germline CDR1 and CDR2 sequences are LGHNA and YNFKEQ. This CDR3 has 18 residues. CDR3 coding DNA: TGTGCCAGCAGCCAAGATCAACAGGGGGCCTCGTGGGGGGACGAGCAGTACTTC. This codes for CASSQDQQGASWGDEQYF.

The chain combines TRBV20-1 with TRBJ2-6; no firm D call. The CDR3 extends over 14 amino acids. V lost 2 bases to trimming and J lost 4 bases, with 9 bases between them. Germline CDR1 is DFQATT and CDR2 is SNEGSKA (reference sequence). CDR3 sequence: CSARPPIGANVLTF. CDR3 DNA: TGCAGTGCTAGACCGCCAATCGGGGCCAACGTCCTGACTTTC.

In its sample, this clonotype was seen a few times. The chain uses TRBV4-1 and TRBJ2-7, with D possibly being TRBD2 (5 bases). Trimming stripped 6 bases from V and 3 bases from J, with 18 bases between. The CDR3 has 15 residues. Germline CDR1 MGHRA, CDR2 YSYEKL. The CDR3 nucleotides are TGCGCCAGCAGAACCACAAAGGACGGGGACTACGAGCAGTACTTC. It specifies CASRTTKDGDYEQYF.

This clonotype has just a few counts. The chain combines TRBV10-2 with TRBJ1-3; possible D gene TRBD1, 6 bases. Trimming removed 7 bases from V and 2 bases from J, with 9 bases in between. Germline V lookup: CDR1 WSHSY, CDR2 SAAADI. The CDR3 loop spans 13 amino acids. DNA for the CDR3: TGCGCCAGCACGACAGGTCCTGGAAACACCATATATTTT. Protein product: CASTTGPGNTIYF.

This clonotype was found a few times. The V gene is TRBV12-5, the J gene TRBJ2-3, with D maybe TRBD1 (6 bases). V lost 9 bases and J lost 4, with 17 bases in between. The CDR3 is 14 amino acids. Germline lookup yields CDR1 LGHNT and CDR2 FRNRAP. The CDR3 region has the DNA TGTGCTAGCCAGACCTCAGGGGCGTCAGATACGCAGTATTTT. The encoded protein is CASQTSGASDTQYF.

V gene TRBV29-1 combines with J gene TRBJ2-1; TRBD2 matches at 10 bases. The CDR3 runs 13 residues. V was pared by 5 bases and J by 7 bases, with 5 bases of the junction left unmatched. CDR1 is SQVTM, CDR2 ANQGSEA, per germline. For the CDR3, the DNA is TGCAGCGTTTCTAGCGGGGGTGGGAATGAGCAGTTCTTC. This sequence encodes CSVSSGGGNEQFF.

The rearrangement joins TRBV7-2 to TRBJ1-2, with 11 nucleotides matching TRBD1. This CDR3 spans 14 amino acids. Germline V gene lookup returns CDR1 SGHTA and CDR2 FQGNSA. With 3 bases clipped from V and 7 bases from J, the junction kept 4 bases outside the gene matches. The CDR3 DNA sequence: TGTGCCAGCAGCTTCGGACAGGGGGCAATTGGCTACACCTTC. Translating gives CASSFGQGAIGYTF. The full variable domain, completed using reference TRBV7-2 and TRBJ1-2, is GAGVSQSPSNKVTEKGKDVELRCDPISGHTALYWYRQSLGQGLEFLIYFQGNSAPDKSGLPSDRFSAERTGGSVSTLTIQRTQQEDSAVYLCASSFGQGAIGYTFGSGTRLTVV.

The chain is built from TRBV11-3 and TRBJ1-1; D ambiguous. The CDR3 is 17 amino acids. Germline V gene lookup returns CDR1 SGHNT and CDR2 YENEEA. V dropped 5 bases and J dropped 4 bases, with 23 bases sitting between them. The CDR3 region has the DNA TGTGCCAGCAGCCCATTGCCCCCGACGGTGGGGTTCACTGAAGCTTTCTTT. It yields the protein CASSPLPPTVGFTEAFF.

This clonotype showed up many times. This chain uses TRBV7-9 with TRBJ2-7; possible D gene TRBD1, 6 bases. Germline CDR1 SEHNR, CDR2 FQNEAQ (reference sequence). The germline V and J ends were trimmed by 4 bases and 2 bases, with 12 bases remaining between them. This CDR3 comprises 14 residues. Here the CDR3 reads CASSSGHSTYEQYF. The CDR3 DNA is TGTGCCAGCAGCTCGGGACATAGCACCTACGAGCAGTACTTC.

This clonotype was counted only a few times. CDR3 sequence: CASSKELETQYF. As DNA, the CDR3 is TGTGCCAGCAGCAAGGAGCTAGAGACCCAGTACTTC. J is TRBJ2-5 and V is TRBV3-1; D gene ambiguous. There are 12 residues in the CDR3. V lost 5 bases and J lost 4, with 8 bases in between. Germline loops: CDR1 LGHDT, CDR2 YNNKEL (reference sequence).

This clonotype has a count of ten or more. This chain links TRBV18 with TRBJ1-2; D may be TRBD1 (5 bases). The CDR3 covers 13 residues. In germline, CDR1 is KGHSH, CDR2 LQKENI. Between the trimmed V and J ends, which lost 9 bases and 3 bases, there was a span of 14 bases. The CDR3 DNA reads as TGTGCCAGTTCCGGGGCCGGGGACTATGGCTACACCTTC. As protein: CASSGAGDYGYTF.

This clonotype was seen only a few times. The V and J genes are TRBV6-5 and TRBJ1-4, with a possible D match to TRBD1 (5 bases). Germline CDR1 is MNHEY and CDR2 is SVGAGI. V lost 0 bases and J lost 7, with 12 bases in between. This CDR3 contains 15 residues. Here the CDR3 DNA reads TGTGCCAGCAGTTACTCGAGGCAGGGAAGTGAAAAACTGTTTTTT. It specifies CASSYSRQGSEKLFF.

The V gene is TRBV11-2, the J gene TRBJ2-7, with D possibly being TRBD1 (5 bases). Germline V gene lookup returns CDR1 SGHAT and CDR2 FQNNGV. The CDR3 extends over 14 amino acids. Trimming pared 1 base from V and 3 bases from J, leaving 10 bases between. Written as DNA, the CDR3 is TGTGCCAGCAGCTTAGGCAGGGCCCTCTACGAGCAGTACTTC. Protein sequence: CASSLGRALYEQYF.

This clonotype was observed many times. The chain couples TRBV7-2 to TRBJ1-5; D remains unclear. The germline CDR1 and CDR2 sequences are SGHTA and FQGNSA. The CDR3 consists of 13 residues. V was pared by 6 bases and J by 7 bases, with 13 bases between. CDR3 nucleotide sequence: TGTGCCAGCAGTTATGGCCAACGGCAGCCCCAGCATTTT. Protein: CASSYGQRQPQHF.

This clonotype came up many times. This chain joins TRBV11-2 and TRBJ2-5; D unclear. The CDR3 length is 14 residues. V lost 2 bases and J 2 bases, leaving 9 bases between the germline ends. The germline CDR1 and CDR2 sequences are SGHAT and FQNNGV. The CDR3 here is CASSLRHSQETQYF. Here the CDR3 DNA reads TGTGCCAGCAGCTTACGGCATAGTCAAGAGACCCAGTACTTC.

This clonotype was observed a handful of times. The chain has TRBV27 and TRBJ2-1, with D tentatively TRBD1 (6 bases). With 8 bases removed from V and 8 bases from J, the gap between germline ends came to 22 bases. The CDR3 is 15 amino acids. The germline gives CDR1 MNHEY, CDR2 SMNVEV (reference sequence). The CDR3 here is CASVTSGTPGHEQFF. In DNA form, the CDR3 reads TGTGCCAGCGTCACGTCGGGGACACCCGGACATGAGCAGTTCTTC.